This T cell receptor beta chain was obtained from a study of shared clonotypes between healthy human individuals. Study-wide findings and caveats: Estimated richness values were generally larger in naive subsets than in memory subsets.

Here immunoSEQ multiplex PCR was the method, and the copy in TCRdb shows in-frame clones only, minus some. The sample holds about 600,000 clones, approximately 97% seen once. The V segment lost 11 bases and the J segment 3 bases; nucleotides outside the gene matches: 21. Looked up from germline, CDR1 is SGHTA and CDR2 is FQGTGA. CDR3 length equals 18 residues. As concerns this clone: The antigen is not known.

This receptor was obtained from a woman in her twenties or thirties in good health. The gene calls are TRBV7-3 and TRBJ2-3, with 9 bases matching TRBD2. Sequenced input: naive CD4+ T cells sorted from blood. Subset reported: CD45RA+ positively selected. The CDR3: CAVGDLAGGAGVTDTQYF. The CDR3 nucleotides read TGTGCCGTAGGGGACTTGGCGGGAGGGGCCGGCGTGACAGATACGCAGTATTTT.